The present T cell receptor (beta chain) was sequenced within a study of identical twins. Points from the study as a whole: With abundant cord blood beta clonotypes, insertions were fewer; memory repertoires showed no such pattern. Some out-of-frame alpha sequences were shared by twins, and these showed excess low generation probability. Researchers caution that invariant MAIT and iNKT cells could partly confound zero-insertion analyses.

The CDR3 runs 14 residues. CDR1 and CDR2 from the germline V gene are SGHDN and FVKESK. Trimming shortened V by 4 bases and J by 4 bases, and 13 bases separated the two germline ends. With template switching, a universal primer site was added, and the cDNA carried unique molecular identifiers. One entry per CDR3 protein, called by TCRdb with MiXCR from the 5' RACE reads. Here the sample spans roughly 250,000 distinct CDR3 sequences, over 12% being singletons. Remarks on this clonotype: As yet, its antigen is unknown.

This chain connects TRBV14 to TRBJ2-5; weak D call: TRBD2 (5 bases). The receptor was isolated from a woman aged 18-35 years in good health. Sequenced material: memory (CD45RO+) T cells sorted from blood. The CDR3 nucleotides read TGTGCCAGCAGCCGTTCCACTCGGGGAGAGACCCAGTACTTC. This translates into CASSRSTRGETQYF.